The 27 T cell receptor beta chains given below trace back to one sample, sequenced in a study of glioma-infiltrating T cells after dendritic cell vaccination. TCRdb's table, derived via immunoSEQ multiplex PCR, lists solely in-frame clones and lacks some. This sample has 49,000 or so clones, with 85% found just once. This sample comprised blood, obtained before dendritic cell vaccination. The receptors stem from a human donor with glioblastoma.

The chain links TRBV7-2 to TRBJ1-2, with a weak D call TRBD1 (6 bases). CDR1 is SGHTA, CDR2 FQGNSA, per germline. CDR3 size: 15 residues. V shed 1 base and J shed 5 bases, with 14 bases lying between them. CDR3 sequence reads: CASSLVDRNTYGYTF. CDR3 sequence (DNA): TGTGCCAGCAGCTTAGTCGACAGGAATACTTATGGCTACACCTTC.

V and J are TRBV7-2 and TRBJ2-7, with 11 bases lining up with TRBD2. V dropped 4 bases and J dropped 6; count of bases not matched to a gene: 8. The CDR3 contains 15 residues. The germline CDR1 and CDR2 sequences are SGHTA and FQGNSA. The CDR3 DNA reads as TGTGCCAGCAGCTCTAGCGGGGGGCCGTCGTTCGAGCAGTACTTC. It specifies CASSSSGGPSFEQYF.

This clone was detected a few times. The chain links TRBV11-2 to TRBJ1-1; 8 nucleotides align to TRBD1. Germline V gene lookup returns CDR1 SGHAT and CDR2 FQNNGV. V lost 0 bases to trimming and J lost 6 bases; unmatched junction nucleotides: 3. The CDR3 extends over 14 amino acids. This CDR3 reads CASSLEGTGSEAFF. The CDR3 coding sequence is TGTGCCAGCAGCTTAGAAGGGACAGGTTCTGAAGCTTTCTTT. Complete variable domain (other parts from reference TRBV11-2 and TRBJ1-1): EAGVAQSPRYKIIEKRQSVAFWCNPISGHATLYWYQQILGQGPKLLIQFQNNGVVDDSQLPKDRFSAERLKGVDSTLKIQPAKLEDSAVYLCASSLEGTGSEAFFGQGTRLTVV.

This clone was seen once. This CDR3 is CASVPGQANQPQHF. DNA of the CDR3: TGTGCCAGCGTGCCGGGACAGGCTAATCAGCCCCAGCATTTT. The chain links TRBV6-1 to TRBJ1-5, with 8 bases aligning to TRBD1. The CDR3 runs 14 residues. CDR1 and CDR2 (germline): MNHNS, SASEGT. V shed 8 bases and J 4 bases; nucleotides not matched to a gene: 7.

This chain uses TRBV10-3 with TRBJ2-3; 7 nucleotides match TRBD1. This CDR3 has 14 residues. With 2 bases clipped from V and 5 bases from J, the junction kept 4 bases outside the gene matches. Germline loops: CDR1 ENHRY, CDR2 SYGVKD. The CDR3 spells CAISEVTGLDTQYF. The DNA for the CDR3 is TGTGCCATCAGTGAGGTGACAGGGCTAGATACGCAGTATTTT.

The chain joins TRBV10-3 to TRBJ2-7; D perhaps matches TRBD2 (5 bases). From germline, CDR1 is ENHRY and CDR2 SYGVKD. CDR3 length equals 13 residues. V lost 4 bases and J lost 7, with 14 bases in between. CDR3 in DNA: TGTGCCATCAGTGGTGAGGGATATGGAGAGCAGTACTTC. Encoded protein: CAISGEGYGEQYF.

The rearrangement links TRBV7-8 to TRBJ1-2; 8 nucleotides match TRBD1. Unmatched junction bases numbered 15, after V lost 5 bases and J lost 7 bases. The CDR3 is made up of 16 amino acids. Germline values: CDR1 SGHVS, CDR2 FQNEAQ. The CDR3 region is CASSLLTGAPFFGYTF. CDR3 sequence (DNA): TGTGCCAGCAGCCTACTGACAGGGGCCCCCTTTTTTGGCTACACCTTC.

V usage is TRBV14 and J usage is TRBJ2-2, with D perhaps matching TRBD2 (7 bases). This CDR3 is 14 amino acids long. Trimming shortened V by 4 bases and J by 5 bases, and 11 bases separated the two germline ends. Germline-derived CDR1 and CDR2 are SGHDN and FVKESK. CDR3 sequence reads: CASSLRGATGELFF. In DNA, the CDR3 is TGTGCCAGCAGCCTTCGGGGGGCGACCGGGGAGCTGTTTTTT.

The chain has TRBV30 and TRBJ2-5; TRBD2 agrees at 14 bases. Per germline, CDR1 GTSNPN and CDR2 SVGIG (reference sequence). This CDR3 spans 15 amino acids. V shed 3 bases, J shed 3 bases, and the junction held 3 bases outside the gene matches. CDR3 in amino acids: CAWSKGLAGEETQYF. CDR3 in DNA: TGTGCCTGGAGCAAGGGACTAGCGGGGGAAGAGACCCAGTACTTC.

The chain combines TRBV9 with TRBJ2-1; D unresolved. CDR1 SGDLS and CDR2 YYNGEE come from the germline V gene. The length of the CDR3 is 16 residues. V lost 4 bases and J lost 2, with 16 bases in between. CDR3 sequence reads: CASSSPTSNAYNEQFF. In nucleotides, the CDR3 is TGTGCCAGCAGCTCCCCGACATCTAACGCCTACAATGAGCAGTTCTTC.

This chain uses TRBV6-5 with TRBJ2-5; no clear D. The J call may be mistaken, given a closer DNA end match to TRBJ2-7. The CDR3 spans 13 residues. Germline lookup yields CDR1 MNHEY and CDR2 SVGAGI. As DNA, the CDR3 is TGTGCCAGCAGTTACTTTGCGGCCTACGAGCAGTACTTC. It translates to CASSYFAAYEQYF.

This clone was seen once. Other DNA sequences in this sample translate to the same CDR3. The chain couples TRBV5-1 to TRBJ1-6, with TRBD1 matching over 9 bases. The CDR3 has 17 residues. V trimming: 4 bases; J trimming: 1 base; junction bases outside the gene matches: 6. Germline V CDR1 and CDR2: SGHRS, YFSETQ. CDR3 protein: CASSPRTGESYNSPLHF. In nucleotides, the CDR3 is TGCGCCAGCAGCCCCCGGACAGGGGAGTCCTATAATTCACCCCTCCACTTT.

CDR3 residues: CASSSSGGIGNTIYF. The CDR3 DNA follows: TGTGCCAGCAGCTCCTCGGGGGGGATCGGCAACACCATATATTTT. V and J are TRBV7-8 and TRBJ1-3, with D possibly being TRBD1 (5 bases). Germline CDR1 and CDR2: SGHVS and FQNEAQ. The CDR3 contains 15 residues. V was shortened by 4 bases and J by 7 bases, with 17 bases between the two germline ends.

The V and J genes are TRBV18 and TRBJ1-6, with D unclear. Trimming removed 2 bases from V and 9 bases from J, with 8 bases in between. The germline V gene has CDR1 KGHSH and CDR2 LQKENI. This CDR3 contains 13 residues. The CDR3 DNA reads as TGTGCCAGCTCACCAGAGCTGAGTTCACCCCTCCACTTT. Translating gives CASSPELSSPLHF.

The genes are TRBV6-5 and TRBJ1-5, with TRBD1 matching over 9 bases. From germline, CDR1 is MNHEY and CDR2 SVGAGI. The V and J ends lost 8 bases and 4 bases, in that order; junction bases with no gene match: 3. The CDR3 has 13 residues. CDR3 in amino acids: CASSQGANQPQHF. DNA of the CDR3: TGTGCCAGCTCACAGGGGGCGAATCAGCCCCAGCATTTT.

The chain joins TRBV6-5 to TRBJ1-1, with D possibly TRBD1 on 5 matching bases. V lost 3 bases, J lost 1 base, and 9 bases lay in between. Germline V gene lookup returns CDR1 MNHEY and CDR2 SVGAGI. The CDR3 is made up of 14 amino acids. The CDR3 DNA reads TGTGCCAGCAGTTATCGGGGGGAGAACACTGAAGCTTTCTTT. Encoded protein: CASSYRGENTEAFF.

The V gene is TRBV6-5, the J gene TRBJ1-1; D is unresolved. CDR1 MNHEY and CDR2 SVGAGI come from the germline V gene. There are 14 residues in the CDR3. V was trimmed by 5 bases and J by 5 bases, leaving 15 bases between them. The CDR3 DNA reads TGTGCCAGCAGTCGCGGGGAGGGAGGTACTGAAGCTTTCTTT. This sequence encodes CASSRGEGGTEAFF.

In this sample, this clone turned up a few times. The gene calls are TRBV10-3 and TRBJ2-5; D may be TRBD2 (6 bases). This CDR3 region has 14 residues. Per germline, CDR1 ENHRY and CDR2 SYGVKD. V was clipped by 5 bases and J by 3 bases, with 13 bases between them. The CDR3 here is CAISHGLTKETQYF. CDR3 DNA: TGTGCCATCAGTCATGGACTAACCAAAGAGACCCAGTACTTC.

This clone was detected only once. The rearrangement links TRBV5-1 to TRBJ2-7; TRBD2 is a possible D gene (7 bases). V was pared by 3 bases and J by 0 bases, with 13 bases between. The CDR3 contains 15 residues. Germline CDR1 is SGHRS and CDR2 is YFSETQ. The CDR3: CASSWGGGDSYEQYF. The CDR3 DNA sequence: TGCGCCAGCAGCTGGGGCGGGGGCGACTCCTACGAGCAGTACTTC.

There are a few counts of this clone. The gene calls are TRBV27 and TRBJ2-7; 7 bases map to TRBD2. The CDR3 has 15 residues. Germline lookup yields CDR1 MNHEY and CDR2 SMNVEV (reference sequence). Trimming removed 2 bases from V and 0 bases from J; junction bases left unmatched: 4. In DNA form, the CDR3 reads TGTGCCAGCAGTTTAGCGGGAGCGATCTCCTACGAGCAGTACTTC. This codes for CASSLAGAISYEQYF.

The V gene is TRBV7-9, the J gene TRBJ2-1, with a weak D call TRBD1 (6 bases). Germline lookup yields CDR1 SEHNR and CDR2 FQNEAQ (reference sequence). Trimming took off 1 base at V and 2 bases at J, with 12 bases between the two ends. The CDR3 is made up of 16 amino acids. DNA of the CDR3: TGTGCCAGCAGCTTAGAGAGACAGGTTGCCTACAATGAGCAGTTCTTC. Translated: CASSLERQVAYNEQFF.

The chain joins TRBV10-1 to TRBJ2-1, with 8 nucleotides matching TRBD1. Germline loops: CDR1 WNHNN, CDR2 SYGVQD (reference sequence). The CDR3 runs 15 residues. V lost 0 bases and J lost 9; bases outside the gene matches: 7. The CDR3 spells CASSESTPGGSEQFF. The DNA for the CDR3 is TGCGCCAGCAGTGAGTCTACTCCAGGGGGCAGTGAGCAGTTCTTC.

This rearrangement joins TRBV4-2 to TRBJ2-3, with 8 bases matching TRBD2. The CDR3 totals 18 residues. Trimming removed 0 bases from V and 0 bases from J; junction bases left unmatched: 8. Germline CDR1 reads LGHNA; CDR2 reads YNFKEQ. CDR3 in amino acids: CASSQEWASGFSTDTQYF. CDR3 bases: TGTGCCAGCAGCCAAGAGTGGGCTAGCGGGTTTAGCACAGATACGCAGTATTTT.

The chain has TRBV6-1 and TRBJ2-5; possibly TRBD2 for D (6 bases). Germline CDR1 reads MNHNS; CDR2 reads SASEGT. The CDR3 runs to 11 residues. The V end lost 6 bases, the J end lost 5 bases, and 7 bases lay between the germline ends. The CDR3 loop is CASREGETQYF. In DNA, the CDR3 is TGTGCCAGCAGGGAGGGGGAGACCCAGTACTTC.

V gene TRBV5-1 combines with J gene TRBJ2-7; a weak D match, TRBD1 (6 bases). V dropped 3 bases and J dropped 2 bases, with 12 bases sitting between them. The CDR3 covers 14 residues. Germline V gene lookup returns CDR1 SGHRS and CDR2 YFSETQ. The CDR3 protein is CASSSGTQTYEQYF. CDR3 nucleotide sequence: TGCGCCAGCAGCTCCGGGACACAGACCTACGAGCAGTACTTC. Based on the CDR3 plus reference TRBV5-1 and TRBJ2-7, the full variable domain is KAGVTQTPRYLIKTRGQQVTLSCSPISGHRSVSWYQQTPGQGLQFLFEYFSETQRNKGNFPGRFSGRQFSNSRSEMNVSTLELGDSALYLCASSSGTQTYEQYFGPGTRLTVT.

The rearrangement uses TRBV19 and TRBJ2-7, with 9 nucleotides matching TRBD2. This CDR3 spans 14 amino acids. J was trimmed by 3 bases and V by 7 bases; bases with no gene match: 7. Germline V gene lookup returns CDR1 LNHDA and CDR2 SQIVND (reference sequence). As DNA, the CDR3 is TGTGCCAGTAACCGAGGACTAGCGAACTACGAGCAGTACTTC. Its protein is CASNRGLANYEQYF.

The chain employs TRBV20-1 and TRBJ2-1, with TRBD2 matching 7 bases. Germline CDR1 reads DFQATT; CDR2 reads SNEGSKA (reference sequence). There are 11 residues in the CDR3. Germline trimming cut 3 bases from V and 10 bases from J; bases unmatched to any gene: 3. DNA of the CDR3: TGCAGTGCTAGGACTAGCAACGAGCAGTTCTTC. It specifies CSARTSNEQFF.